The 20 T cell receptor beta chains given below trace back to one sample, sequenced in a study of shared clonotypes between healthy human individuals. TCRdb keeps only in-frame clones here, not all; method: immunoSEQ multiplex PCR. The sample includes about 2 million clones, approximately 95% seen only once; the top ten take 0.13%. What was sequenced was naive CD4+ T cells sorted from blood. This sample's subset: CD45RA+ positively selected. These receptors were collected from a man aged 18 to 30 in good health.

The rearrangement uses TRBV2 and TRBJ1-2, with unresolved D. CDR3 length: 12 amino acids. From germline, CDR1 is SNHLY and CDR2 FYNNEI. Trimming took 6 bases from V and 6 from J, leaving 11 bases between them. Written as DNA, the CDR3 is TGTGCCAGCAGAGTTATGGATGATGGCTACACCTTC. Its translation: CASRVMDDGYTF.

This clone appeared a single time. CDR3: CASSLAGDYNEQFF. CDR3 bases: TGTGCCAGCAGCTTGGCAGGGGACTACAATGAGCAGTTCTTC. This chain links TRBV5-6 with TRBJ2-1; D is perhaps TRBD1 (6 bases). The ends were cut back, 0 bases at V and 3 bases at J, with 7 bases in the middle. The CDR3 is made up of 14 amino acids. Germline V gene sequence: CDR1 SGHDT, CDR2 YYEEEE.

The chain uses TRBV4-3 and TRBJ2-7; tentative D call: TRBD1 (6 bases). The CDR3 consists of 15 residues. Trimming took 2 bases from V and 2 from J, leaving 13 bases between them. Germline V gene sequence: CDR1 LGHNA, CDR2 YSLEER. The CDR3 sequence: CASSQLTGSPYEQYF. The DNA of the CDR3 is TGCGCCAGCAGCCAATTAACAGGGAGTCCCTACGAGCAGTACTTC.

The gene calls are TRBV5-6 and TRBJ1-4; D not certain. Trimming pared 4 bases from V and 1 base from J, leaving 14 bases between. The CDR3 covers 16 residues. The germline V gene has CDR1 SGHDT and CDR2 YYEEEE. CDR3 in amino acids: CASSPNPFKTNEKLFF. The DNA for the CDR3 is TGTGCCAGCAGCCCAAACCCCTTTAAAACTAATGAAAAACTGTTTTTT.

To note about this clone: At one end the junction does not follow the germline gene, possibly because of a read error. The chain links TRBV5-1 to TRBJ2-3; 12 bases map to TRBD1. The V gene's germline CDR1 is SGHRS and CDR2 YFSETQ. There are 14 residues in the CDR3. The CDR3 loop is CASSAGTGGLTKYF. The CDR3 bases are TGCGCCAGCAGCGCGGGGACAGGGGGCCTTACGAAGTATTTT.

The chain links TRBV30 to TRBJ1-6; 9 bases are shared with TRBD1. The V gene end was trimmed by 7 bases and the J gene end by 8 bases; junction bases not matched to a gene: 9. This CDR3 region has 14 residues. CDR1 is GTSNPN, CDR2 SVGIG, per germline (reference sequence). In nucleotides, the CDR3 is TGTGCCTTCACGTCCGGGACAGGGTATTCACCCCTCCACTTT. Translated, it gives CAFTSGTGYSPLHF.

V is TRBV11-2 and J is TRBJ2-3, with TRBD2 identical over 10 bases. CDR1 is SGHAT and CDR2 is FQNNGV in the germline V gene. V gave up 4 bases and J gave up 3 bases; unmatched junction bases: 4. The CDR3 totals 15 residues. As DNA, the CDR3 is TGTGCCAGCAGCTCTTTGGGACTAGCGACAGATACGCAGTATTTT. It specifies CASSSLGLATDTQYF.

On this clone itself: Other DNA sequences in this sample translate to the same CDR3. The chain uses TRBV11-3 and TRBJ2-3; D unresolved. Germline CDR1 is SGHNT and CDR2 is YENEEA. The CDR3 has 12 amino acids. The ends were cut back, 0 bases at V and 5 bases at J, with 3 bases in the middle. The CDR3, as DNA: TGTGCCAGCAGCTTAGATGGAGATACGCAGTATTTT. This sequence encodes CASSLDGDTQYF.

The chain combines TRBV14 with TRBJ1-6; weak D call: TRBD1 (5 bases). The CDR3 totals 19 residues. CDR1 is SGHDN and CDR2 is FVKESK in the germline V gene. V lost 1 base, J lost 8 bases, and 24 bases lay in between. The CDR3 sequence: CASSQVGRLGNSRDSPLHF. Here the CDR3 DNA reads TGTGCCAGCAGCCAAGTGGGACGCCTAGGCAATTCAAGGGATTCACCCCTCCACTTT.

The chain is built from TRBV28 and TRBJ1-6; TRBD1 might be the D (5 bases). V lost 7 bases, J lost 4 bases, and 14 bases lay in between. Per germline, CDR1 MDHEN and CDR2 SYDVKM. The CDR3 runs to 15 residues. The CDR3 DNA is TGTGCCAGCACCTCGGGACCGCCGTATAATTCACCCCTCCACTTT. Protein sequence: CASTSGPPYNSPLHF.

J is TRBJ2-7 and V is TRBV7-6; D not resolved. CDR3 size: 14 residues. Germline assignment: CDR1 SGHVS and CDR2 FNYEAQ. V was pared by 4 bases and J by 3 bases, with 13 bases between. CDR3 sequence: CASSSQALGYEQYF. CDR3 in DNA: TGTGCCAGCAGCTCGCAGGCGCTTGGCTACGAGCAGTACTTC.

J is TRBJ2-7 and V is TRBV7-9; no definite D call. Deletions cut 5 bases from V and 2 bases from J, with 7 bases between. The CDR3 totals 12 residues. Germline V gene lookup returns CDR1 SEHNR and CDR2 FQNEAQ (reference sequence). The CDR3, as DNA: TGTGCCAGCAGCCACAACCCCTACGAGCAGTACTTC. Its translation: CASSHNPYEQYF.

This sequence joins TRBV27 and TRBJ2-2; unclear D gene. V was pared by 10 bases and J by 5 bases, with 11 bases between. Germline V gene sequence: CDR1 MNHEY, CDR2 SMNVEV (reference sequence). The CDR3 is made up of 12 amino acids. The CDR3 DNA reads as TGTGCCACCTCAACGGGTACCGGGGAGCTGTTTTTT. Translated: CATSTGTGELFF.

The chain carries TRBV5-4 and TRBJ2-5; TRBD2 agrees at 8 bases. The CDR3 spans 15 residues. CDR1 SGHNT and CDR2 YYREEE come from the germline V gene (reference sequence). Trimming removed 1 base from V and 2 bases from J; junction bases left unmatched: 4. The DNA of the CDR3 is TGTGCCAGCAGCTTGTCAGCGGGGGCTCAAGAGACCCAGTACTTC. This encodes CASSLSAGAQETQYF.

In this sample, this clone turned up once. The V gene is TRBV10-2, the J gene TRBJ2-7; 7 bases line up with TRBD2. With V trimmed by 2 bases and J by 2 bases, 6 bases remained unmatched. CDR3 length: 15 residues. The germline CDR1 and CDR2 sequences are WSHSY and SAAADI. In DNA form, the CDR3 reads TGCGCCAGCAGTGAGGTGACTAGCACGCCCTACGAGCAGTACTTC. Its protein is CASSEVTSTPYEQYF.

The rearrangement links TRBV14 to TRBJ2-5, with D possibly being TRBD2 (6 bases). The V end was cut by 4 bases, the J end by 9 bases, with 12 bases between. There are 12 residues in the CDR3. The V gene's germline CDR1 is SGHDN and CDR2 FVKESK. CDR3 bases: TGTGCCAGCAGCCCTGGAGGGGAAGCCCAGTACTTC. Its translation is CASSPGGEAQYF.

This sequence joins TRBV27 and TRBJ1-3; TRBD1 might be the D (5 bases). This CDR3 contains 13 residues. V dropped 3 bases and J dropped 8 bases, with 11 bases sitting between them. CDR1 is MNHEY and CDR2 is SMNVEV in the germline V gene (reference sequence). This CDR3 is CASSFREGDTIYF. The CDR3, as DNA: TGTGCCAGCAGTTTCAGGGAAGGAGACACCATATATTTT.

This clone was recorded only once. This chain connects TRBV20-1 to TRBJ2-4; D ambiguous. Germline loops: CDR1 DFQATT, CDR2 SNEGSKA (reference sequence). Trimming took off 3 bases at V and 8 bases at J, with 8 bases between the two ends. The CDR3 runs 11 residues. The CDR3 sequence is CSARGGDIQYF. The CDR3 DNA reads as TGCAGTGCTAGGGGTGGGGACATTCAGTACTTC.

This sequence joins TRBV5-6 and TRBJ2-1, with unresolved D. V dropped 4 bases and J dropped 5 bases, with 13 bases sitting between them. The CDR3 runs to 14 residues. CDR1 is SGHDT and CDR2 is YYEEEE in the germline V gene. CDR3 residues: CASSLGSGNNEQFF. The CDR3 nucleotides read TGTGCCAGCAGCCTCGGGTCGGGTAACAATGAGCAGTTCTTC.

This rearrangement joins TRBV6-1 to TRBJ1-4; 8 nucleotides match TRBD1. V lost 6 bases, J lost 10 bases, and 13 bases stayed unmatched. Per the germline V gene, CDR1 is MNHNS and CDR2 is SASEGT. This CDR3 is built from 15 residues. The CDR3 loop reads CASRQPGQVSGKLFF. As DNA, the CDR3 is TGTGCCAGCAGACAACCGGGACAGGTTTCAGGAAAACTGTTTTTT.